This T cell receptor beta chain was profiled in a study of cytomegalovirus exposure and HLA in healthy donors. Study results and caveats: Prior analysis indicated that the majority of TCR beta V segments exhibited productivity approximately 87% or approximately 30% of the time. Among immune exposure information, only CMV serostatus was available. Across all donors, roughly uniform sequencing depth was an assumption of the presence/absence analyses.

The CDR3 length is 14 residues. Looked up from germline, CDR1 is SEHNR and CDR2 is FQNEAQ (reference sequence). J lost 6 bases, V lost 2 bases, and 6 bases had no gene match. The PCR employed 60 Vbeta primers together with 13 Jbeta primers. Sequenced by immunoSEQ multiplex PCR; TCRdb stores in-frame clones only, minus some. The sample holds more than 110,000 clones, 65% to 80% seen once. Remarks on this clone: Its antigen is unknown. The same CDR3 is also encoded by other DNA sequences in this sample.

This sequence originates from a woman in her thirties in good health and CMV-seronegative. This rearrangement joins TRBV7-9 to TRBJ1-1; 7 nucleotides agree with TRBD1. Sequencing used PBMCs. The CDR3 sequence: CASSLKQGSAEAFF. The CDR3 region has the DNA TGTGCCAGCAGCTTAAAACAGGGGTCGGCTGAAGCTTTCTTT.